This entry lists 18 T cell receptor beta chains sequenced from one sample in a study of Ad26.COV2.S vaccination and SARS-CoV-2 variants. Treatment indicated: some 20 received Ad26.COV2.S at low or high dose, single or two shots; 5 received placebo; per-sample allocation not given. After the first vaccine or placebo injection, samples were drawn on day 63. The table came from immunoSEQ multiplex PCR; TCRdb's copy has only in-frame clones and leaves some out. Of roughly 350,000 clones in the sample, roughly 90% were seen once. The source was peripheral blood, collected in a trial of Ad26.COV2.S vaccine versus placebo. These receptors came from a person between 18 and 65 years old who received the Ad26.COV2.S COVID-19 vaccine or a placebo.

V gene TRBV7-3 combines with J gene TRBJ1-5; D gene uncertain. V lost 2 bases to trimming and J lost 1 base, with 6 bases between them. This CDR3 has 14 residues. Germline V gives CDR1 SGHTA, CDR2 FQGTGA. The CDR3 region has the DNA TGTGCCAGCAGCTTAGACCTGAGCAATCAGCCCCAGCATTTT. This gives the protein CASSLDLSNQPQHF.

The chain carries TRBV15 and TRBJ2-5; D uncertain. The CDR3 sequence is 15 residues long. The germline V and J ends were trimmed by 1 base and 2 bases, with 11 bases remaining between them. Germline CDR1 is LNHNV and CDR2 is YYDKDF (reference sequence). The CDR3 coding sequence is TGTGCCACCAGCAGAGGGCACAAACTGCAAGAGACCCAGTACTTC. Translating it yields CATSRGHKLQETQYF.

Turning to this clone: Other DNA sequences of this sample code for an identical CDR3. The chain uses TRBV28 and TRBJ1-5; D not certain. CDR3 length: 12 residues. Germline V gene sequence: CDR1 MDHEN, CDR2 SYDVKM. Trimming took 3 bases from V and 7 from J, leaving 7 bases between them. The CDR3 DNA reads TGTGCCAGCAGTTTGTCAGGCCAGCCCCAGCATTTT. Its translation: CASSLSGQPQHF.

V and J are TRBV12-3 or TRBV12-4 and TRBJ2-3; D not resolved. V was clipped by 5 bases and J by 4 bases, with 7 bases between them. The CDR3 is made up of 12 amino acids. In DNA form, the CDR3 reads TGTGCCAGCAGTCCCCCCGCAGATACGCAGTATTTT. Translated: CASSPPADTQYF.

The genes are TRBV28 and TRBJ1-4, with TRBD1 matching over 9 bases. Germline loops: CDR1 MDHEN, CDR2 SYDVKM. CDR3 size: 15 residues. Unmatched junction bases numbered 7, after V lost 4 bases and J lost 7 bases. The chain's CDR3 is CASSSRDRVGEKLFF. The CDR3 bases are TGTGCCAGCAGTTCACGGGACAGGGTGGGTGAAAAACTGTTTTTT.

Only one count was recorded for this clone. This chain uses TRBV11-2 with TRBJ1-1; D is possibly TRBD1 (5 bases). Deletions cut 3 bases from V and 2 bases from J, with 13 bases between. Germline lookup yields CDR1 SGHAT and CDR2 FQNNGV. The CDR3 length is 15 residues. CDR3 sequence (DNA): TGTGCCAGCAGCTTCCGGGACGATGGTAACACTGAAGCTTTCTTT. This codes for CASSFRDDGNTEAFF.

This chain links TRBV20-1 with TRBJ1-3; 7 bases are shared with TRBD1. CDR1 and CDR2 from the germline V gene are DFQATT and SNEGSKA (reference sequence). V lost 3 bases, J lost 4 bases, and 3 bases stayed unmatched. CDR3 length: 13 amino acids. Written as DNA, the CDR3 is TGCAGTGCTAGTCGGGACAGCGGAAACACCATATATTTT. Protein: CSASRDSGNTIYF.

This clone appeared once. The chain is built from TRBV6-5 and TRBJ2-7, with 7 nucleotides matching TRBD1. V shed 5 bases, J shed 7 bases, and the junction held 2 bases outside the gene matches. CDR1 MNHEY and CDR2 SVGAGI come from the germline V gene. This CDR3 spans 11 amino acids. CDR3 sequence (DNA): TGTGCCAGCAGTAAACAGGGGGAGCAGTACTTC. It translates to CASSKQGEQYF.

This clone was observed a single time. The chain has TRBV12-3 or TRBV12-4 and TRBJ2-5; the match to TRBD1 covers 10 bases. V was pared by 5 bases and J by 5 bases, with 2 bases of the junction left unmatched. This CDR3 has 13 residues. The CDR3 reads CASSPDRGETQYF. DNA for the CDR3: TGTGCCAGCAGTCCGGACAGGGGGGAGACCCAGTACTTC.

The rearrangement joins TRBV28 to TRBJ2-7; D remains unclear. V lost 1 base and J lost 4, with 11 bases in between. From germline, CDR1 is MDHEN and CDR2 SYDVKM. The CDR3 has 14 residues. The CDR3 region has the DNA TGTGCCAGCAGTTTATCTACGGCATGGTACGAGCAGTACTTC. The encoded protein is CASSLSTAWYEQYF.

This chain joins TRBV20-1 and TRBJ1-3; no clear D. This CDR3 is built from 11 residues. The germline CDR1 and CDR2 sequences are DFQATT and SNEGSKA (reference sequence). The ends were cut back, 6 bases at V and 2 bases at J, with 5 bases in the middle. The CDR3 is CSARTGNTIYF. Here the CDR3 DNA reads TGCAGTGCAAGGACTGGAAACACCATATATTTT.

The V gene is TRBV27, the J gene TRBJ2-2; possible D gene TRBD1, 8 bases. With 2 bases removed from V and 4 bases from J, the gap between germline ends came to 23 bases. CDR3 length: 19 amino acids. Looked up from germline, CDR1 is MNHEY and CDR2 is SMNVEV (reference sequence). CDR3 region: CASSLTQGAVGLGTGELFF. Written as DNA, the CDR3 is TGTGCCAGCAGTTTAACGCAGGGGGCGGTCGGACTAGGCACCGGGGAGCTGTTTTTT.

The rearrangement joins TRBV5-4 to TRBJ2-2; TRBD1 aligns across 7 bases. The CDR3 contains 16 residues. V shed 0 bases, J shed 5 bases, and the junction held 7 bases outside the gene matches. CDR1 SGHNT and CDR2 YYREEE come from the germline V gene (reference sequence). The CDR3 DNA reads TGTGCCAGCAGCTTGGAGAGGGGGCTTGGAACCGGGGAGCTGTTTTTT. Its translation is CASSLERGLGTGELFF.

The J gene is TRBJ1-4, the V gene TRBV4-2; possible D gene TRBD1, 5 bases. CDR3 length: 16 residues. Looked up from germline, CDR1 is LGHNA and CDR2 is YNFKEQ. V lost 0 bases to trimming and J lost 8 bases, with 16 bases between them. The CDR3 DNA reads TGTGCCAGCAGCCAAGAATCTCTGGGGGTTGGAGAAAAACTGTTTTTT. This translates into CASSQESLGVGEKLFF.

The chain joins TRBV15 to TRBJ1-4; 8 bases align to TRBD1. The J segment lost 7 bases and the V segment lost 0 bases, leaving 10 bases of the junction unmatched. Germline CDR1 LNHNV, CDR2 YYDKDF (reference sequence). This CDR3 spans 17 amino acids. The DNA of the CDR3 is TGTGCCACCAGCAGAGATGGGGGTGGGACAGGAGGTGAAAAACTGTTTTTT. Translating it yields CATSRDGGGTGGEKLFF.

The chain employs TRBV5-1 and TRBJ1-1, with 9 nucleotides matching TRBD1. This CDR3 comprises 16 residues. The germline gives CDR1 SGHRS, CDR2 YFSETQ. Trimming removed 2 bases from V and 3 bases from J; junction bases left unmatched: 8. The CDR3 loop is CASSFTTGGLDTEAFF. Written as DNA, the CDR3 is TGCGCCAGCAGCTTTACTACAGGGGGCCTAGACACTGAAGCTTTCTTT.

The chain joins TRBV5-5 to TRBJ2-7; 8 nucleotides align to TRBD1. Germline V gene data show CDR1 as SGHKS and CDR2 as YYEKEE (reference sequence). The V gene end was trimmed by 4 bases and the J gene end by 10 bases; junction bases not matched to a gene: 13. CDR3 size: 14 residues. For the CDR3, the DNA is TGTGCCAGCAGCCCCGGGACAGGCACATTCGATCAGTACTTC. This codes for CASSPGTGTFDQYF. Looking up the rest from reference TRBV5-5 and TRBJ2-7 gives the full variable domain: DAGVTQSPTHLIKTRGQQVTLRCSPISGHKSVSWYQQVLGQGPQFIFQYYEKEERGRGNFPDRFSARQFPNYSSELNVNALLLGDSALYLCASSPGTGTFDQYFGPGTRLTVT.

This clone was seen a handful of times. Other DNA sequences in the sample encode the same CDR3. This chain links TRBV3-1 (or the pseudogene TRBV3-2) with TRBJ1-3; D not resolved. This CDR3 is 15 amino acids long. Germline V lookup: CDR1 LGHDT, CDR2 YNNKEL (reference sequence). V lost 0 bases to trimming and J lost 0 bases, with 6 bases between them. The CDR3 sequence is CASSQDVSSGNTIYF. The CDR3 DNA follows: TGTGCCAGCAGCCAAGATGTCAGCTCTGGAAACACCATATATTTT.